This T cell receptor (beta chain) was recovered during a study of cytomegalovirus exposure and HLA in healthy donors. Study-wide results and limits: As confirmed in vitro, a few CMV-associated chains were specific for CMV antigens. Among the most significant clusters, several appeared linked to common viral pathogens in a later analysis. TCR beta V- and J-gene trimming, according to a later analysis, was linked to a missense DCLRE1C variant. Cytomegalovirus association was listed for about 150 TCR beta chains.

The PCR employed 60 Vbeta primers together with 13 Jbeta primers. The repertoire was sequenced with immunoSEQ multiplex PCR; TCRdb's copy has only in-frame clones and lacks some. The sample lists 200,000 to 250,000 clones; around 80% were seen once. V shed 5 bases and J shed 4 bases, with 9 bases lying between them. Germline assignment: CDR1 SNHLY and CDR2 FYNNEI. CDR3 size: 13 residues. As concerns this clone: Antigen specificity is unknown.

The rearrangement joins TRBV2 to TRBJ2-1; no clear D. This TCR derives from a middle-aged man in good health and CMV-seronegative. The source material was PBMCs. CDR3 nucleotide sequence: TGTGCCAGCAGTTGGCGCAGGTACAATGAGCAGTTCTTC. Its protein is CASSWRRYNEQFF.